Below, 9 T cell receptor beta chains from the same sample are listed, as sequenced in a study of persistence of HIV-infected CD4 T cells (dated by TCRdb to the early 2020s). The treatment or condition label here, explained by the study, means: suppressive antiretroviral therapy. Lysates of CMV-infected fibroblasts were used at 10 ug/mL for cell stimulation. Nonresponding CD40L-negative CD69-negative CD45RO-high memory CD4+ T cells were sorted as memory populations depleted of antigen-responding cells. Antigen specificity for these receptors is unknown. The immunoSEQ hsTCRB assay version 4 in survey mode was used to sequence TCRbeta repertoires from genomic DNA. Imported from immuneACCESS, the table was reduced by TCRdb to in-frame sequences with V and J called. These copies leave out some clones; in studies compared against another copy, an unresolved V gene accounts for under half, and the cause of the remainder is not known. This sample holds roughly 41,000 clones; around 80% were observed only once. The top ten clones comprise roughly 1.5% of the sample.

The sequences come from CD4+ T cells sorted from PBMCs after roughly 18-hour stimulation, collected from a patient who received antiretroviral therapy. According to the study, the label for this sample's cell subset or site signals: CD40L-CD69- CD45RO-high memory CD4 T cells not responding to CMV lysate. These receptors were obtained from an adult man with HIV who was CMV-seropositive.

V is TRBV5-1 and J is TRBJ2-3; possibly TRBD1 or TRBD2 for D (6 bases each). V gave up 1 base and J gave up 0 bases, with 9 bases separating them. The CDR3 totals 15 residues. Germline V gene data show CDR1 as SGHRS and CDR2 as YFSETQ. CDR3 in amino acids: CASSLPGASTDTQYF. CDR3 DNA sequence: TGCGCCAGCAGCTTGCCGGGGGCTAGCACAGATACGCAGTATTTT.

CDR3 nucleotide sequence: TGTGCCAGCTCACCAGTTGGAGGGGGGGGCTCTGGGGCCAACGTCCTGACTTTC. Residues: CASSPVGGGGSGANVLTF. The chain links TRBV18 to TRBJ2-6, with D possibly being TRBD2 (7 bases). Germline values: CDR1 KGHSH, CDR2 LQKENI. Trimming removed 2 bases from V and 0 bases from J, with 14 bases in between. The length of the CDR3 is 18 residues.

This clone occurred a few times. The rearrangement joins TRBV2 to TRBJ1-1; weak D call: TRBD1 (5 bases). The CDR3 has 14 amino acids. Per germline, CDR1 SNHLY and CDR2 FYNNEI. Trimming pared 8 bases from V and 4 bases from J, leaving 17 bases between. CDR3 coding DNA: TGTGCCAGCGGGAGTGGGGGTGGAAGCACTGAAGCTTTCTTT. It yields the protein CASGSGGGSTEAFF.

The count of this clone is one. The CDR3 loop is CASSLSDRGNQPQHF. CDR3 sequence (DNA): TGTGCCAGCAGTTTAAGCGACAGGGGAAATCAGCCCCAGCATTTT. V is TRBV28 and J is TRBJ1-5; 8 bases map to TRBD1. J was trimmed by 4 bases and V by 2 bases; bases with no gene match: 4. The CDR3 is 15 residues long. Germline values: CDR1 MDHEN, CDR2 SYDVKM.

The V gene is TRBV20-1, the J gene TRBJ1-4; tentatively, D is TRBD1 (5 bases). V lost 5 bases and J 7 bases, leaving 8 bases between the germline ends. Germline V lookup: CDR1 DFQATT, CDR2 SNEGSKA (reference sequence). The CDR3 is 11 residues long. The CDR3 loop is CSAARAEKLFF. CDR3 nucleotide sequence: TGCAGTGCTGCCAGGGCTGAAAAACTGTTTTTT.

The chain couples TRBV12-3 or TRBV12-4 to TRBJ2-7; no clear D. V gave up 10 bases and J gave up 5 bases, with 9 bases separating them. The CDR3 length is 10 residues. In DNA form, the CDR3 reads TGTGCCACCGCCCGGGACGAGCAGTACTTC. Amino acid sequence: CATARDEQYF.

The rearrangement uses TRBV3-1 (or the pseudogene TRBV3-2) and TRBJ2-2, with D possibly TRBD1 on 5 matching bases. The V end lost 7 bases, the J end lost 6 bases, and 21 bases lay between the germline ends. Germline V CDR1 and CDR2: LGHDT, YNNKEL (reference sequence). The CDR3 runs to 16 residues. The CDR3 is CASTPQGPFWSGELFF. CDR3 in DNA: TGTGCCAGCACTCCTCAGGGTCCCTTTTGGTCCGGGGAGCTGTTTTTT.

The chain uses TRBV5-4 and TRBJ2-5; D is unclear. Trimming removed 4 bases at V and 5 bases at J, with 12 bases between. Germline lookup yields CDR1 SGHNT and CDR2 YYREEE (reference sequence). The CDR3 has 13 amino acids. DNA of the CDR3: TGTGCCAGCAGCCGCAATTCGATGGAGACCCAGTACTTC. Translated: CASSRNSMETQYF.

V and J are TRBV29-1 and TRBJ1-1; D is unresolved. The CDR3 runs to 11 residues. Trimming removed 7 bases from V and 2 bases from J, with 8 bases in between. Germline lookup yields CDR1 SQVTM and CDR2 ANQGSEA. CDR3 amino acids: CSAVRNTEAFF. DNA of the CDR3: TGCAGCGCTGTAAGAAACACTGAAGCTTTCTTT.